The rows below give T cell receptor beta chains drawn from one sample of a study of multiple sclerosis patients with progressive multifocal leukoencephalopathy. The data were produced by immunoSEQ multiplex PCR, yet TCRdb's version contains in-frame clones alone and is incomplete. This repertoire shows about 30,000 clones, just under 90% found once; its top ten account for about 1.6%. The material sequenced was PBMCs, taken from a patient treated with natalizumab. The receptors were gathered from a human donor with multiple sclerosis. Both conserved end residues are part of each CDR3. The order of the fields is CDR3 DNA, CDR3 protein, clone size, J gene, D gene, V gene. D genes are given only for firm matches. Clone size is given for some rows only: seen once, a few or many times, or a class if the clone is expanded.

TGTGCCAGTATTCGATTCGGGGCAGGACCGAACACCGGGGAGCTGTTTTTT CASIRFGAGPNTGELFF - TRBJ2-2 - TRBV19
TGTGCTAGTGGTTTTTCTGGGACAGGGCACAATGAGCAGTTCTTC CASGFSGTGHNEQFF - TRBJ2-1 TRBD1 TRBV12-5
TGCGCCAGCAGCCACCAGGCGGCACTAAGCTCCTACAATGAGCAGTTCTTC CASSHQAALSSYNEQFF - TRBJ2-1 - TRBV4-1
TGCACCAGCAGCCATTTTAGACTAGGTTGGATCACAGATACGCAGTATTTT CTSSHFRLGWITDTQYF - TRBJ2-3 - TRBV1
TGCAGCGTTGAAGATCCCGGGACTAGAGGAACAGATACGCAGTATTTT CSVEDPGTRGTDTQYF - TRBJ2-3 TRBD2 TRBV29-1
TGTGCCAGTAGTATAAGCGGTTTCAAGTCTGGGGCCAACGTCCTGACTTTC CASSISGFKSGANVLTF - TRBJ2-6 - TRBV19
TGTGCCAGCCACCCAGGGGGCACTGAAGCTTTCTTT CASHPGGTEAFF once TRBJ1-1 TRBD1 TRBV7-2
TGTGCCATCAGTGAGTCCTGGCAGGCTAACTATGGCTACACCTTC CAISESWQANYGYTF - TRBJ1-2 - TRBV10-3
TGTGCCAGCAGTTTGGGGGACCGAGCCTACGAGCAGTACTTC CASSLGDRAYEQYF - TRBJ2-7 - TRBV6-5
TGTGCCAGCAGCTTAGGGCCGCCAGAAAAACTGTTTTTT CASSLGPPEKLFF - TRBJ1-4 - TRBV7-8
TGTGCCAGCAGTGAAGCTAGCGGGAGCTCCTACGAGCAGTACTTC CASSEASGSSYEQYF - TRBJ2-7 TRBD2 TRBV6-1
TGTGCCAGCAGCTTAGACAATGACAGGGGGCGGTTCTATGGCTACACCTTC CASSLDNDRGRFYGYTF - TRBJ1-2 TRBD1 TRBV7-2
TGTGCCACCGGAAGGGACAGGGGGAGGCACACTGAAGCTTTCTTT CATGRDRGRHTEAFF - TRBJ1-1 TRBD1 TRBV15
TGTGCCATCAGTGAGCCGGGACTACCACAAAGCTCCTACGAGCAGTACTTC CAISEPGLPQSSYEQYF - TRBJ2-7 TRBD2 TRBV10-3
TGCGCCAGCAGCTTGGTCCCCGACAGCGGTAACCAGCCCCAGCATTTT CASSLVPDSGNQPQHF - TRBJ1-5 - TRBV5-1
TGTGCCAGCTCCCCGGGGGGAGGGCAGCCCCAGCATTTT CASSPGGGQPQHF - TRBJ1-5 - TRBV6-5
TGTGCCTGGAGTCGGATGCAAGAGACCCAGTACTTC CAWSRMQETQYF once TRBJ2-5 - TRBV30
TGTGCCAGCAGCGAAACCGGGACTAGTGCTCGCAATGAGCAGTTCTTC CASSETGTSARNEQFF - TRBJ2-1 TRBD2 TRBV5-4
TGTGCCAGCAGCTTAGTTGGTGGGGGTACCGGGGAGCTGTTTTTT CASSLVGGGTGELFF - TRBJ2-2 - TRBV7-9
TGCGCCAGCAGTAACAGGGGCCCCCCTACGAGGCAGTACTTC CASSNRGPPTRQYF once TRBJ2-5 TRBD1 TRBV10-2